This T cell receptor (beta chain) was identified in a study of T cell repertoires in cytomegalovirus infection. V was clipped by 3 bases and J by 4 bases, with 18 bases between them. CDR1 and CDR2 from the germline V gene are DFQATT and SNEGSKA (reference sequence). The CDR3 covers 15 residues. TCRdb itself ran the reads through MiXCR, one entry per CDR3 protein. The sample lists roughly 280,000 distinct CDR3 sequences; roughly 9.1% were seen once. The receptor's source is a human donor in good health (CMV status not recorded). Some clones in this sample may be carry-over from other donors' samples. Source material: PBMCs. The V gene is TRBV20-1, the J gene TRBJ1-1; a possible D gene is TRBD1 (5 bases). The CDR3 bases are TGCAGTGCTAGTTCCCGAGGGGATCAGTCCACTGAAGCTTTCTTT. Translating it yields CSASSRGDQSTEAFF.